This T cell receptor beta chain was found in a study of T-cell memory formation after mild COVID-19. In the study overall: TCR clusters mostly belonged to single donors.

TCRdb independently ran MiXCR on the 5' RACE reads; one entry per CDR3 protein. The sample records hundreds of thousands of distinct CDR3 sequences, roughly a fifth being singletons. The CDR3 extends over 14 amino acids. Deletions cut 3 bases from V and 0 bases from J, with 7 bases between. CDR1 and CDR2 from the germline V gene are SGHTA and FQGNSA. This clonotype was detected a few times. Its antigen remains unidentified. Points from the study as a whole: In second-wave clones peaking day 37, SARS-CoV-2 specificity remained unconfirmed.

This clonotype was sampled from an adult woman who had mild COVID-19 (a few samples of this study predate the infection). Cell type and time point are not known. The V and J genes are TRBV7-2 and TRBJ2-3; possibly TRBD2 for D (5 bases). Sequenced material: PBMCs or a T cell subset sorted from them (not recorded which). CDR3 in amino acids: CASSFSDSTDTQYF. CDR3 DNA: TGTGCCAGCAGCTTTAGCGATAGCACAGATACGCAGTATTTT.